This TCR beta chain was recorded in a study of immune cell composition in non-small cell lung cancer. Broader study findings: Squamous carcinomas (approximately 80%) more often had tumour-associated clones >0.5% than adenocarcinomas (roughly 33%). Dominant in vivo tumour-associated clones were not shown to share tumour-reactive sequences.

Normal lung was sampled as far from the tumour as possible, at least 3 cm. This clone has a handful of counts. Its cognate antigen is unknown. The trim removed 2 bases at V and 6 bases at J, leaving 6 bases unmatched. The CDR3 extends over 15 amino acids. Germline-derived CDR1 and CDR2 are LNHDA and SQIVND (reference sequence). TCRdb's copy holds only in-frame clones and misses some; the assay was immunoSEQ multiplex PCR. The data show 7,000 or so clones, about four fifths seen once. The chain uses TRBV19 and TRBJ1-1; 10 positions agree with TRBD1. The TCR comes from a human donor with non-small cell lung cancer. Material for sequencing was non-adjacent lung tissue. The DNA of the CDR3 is TGTGCCAGTAGTATAATGACAGGGGGCGAAGCTGAAGCTTTCTTT. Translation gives CASSIMTGGEAEAFF.